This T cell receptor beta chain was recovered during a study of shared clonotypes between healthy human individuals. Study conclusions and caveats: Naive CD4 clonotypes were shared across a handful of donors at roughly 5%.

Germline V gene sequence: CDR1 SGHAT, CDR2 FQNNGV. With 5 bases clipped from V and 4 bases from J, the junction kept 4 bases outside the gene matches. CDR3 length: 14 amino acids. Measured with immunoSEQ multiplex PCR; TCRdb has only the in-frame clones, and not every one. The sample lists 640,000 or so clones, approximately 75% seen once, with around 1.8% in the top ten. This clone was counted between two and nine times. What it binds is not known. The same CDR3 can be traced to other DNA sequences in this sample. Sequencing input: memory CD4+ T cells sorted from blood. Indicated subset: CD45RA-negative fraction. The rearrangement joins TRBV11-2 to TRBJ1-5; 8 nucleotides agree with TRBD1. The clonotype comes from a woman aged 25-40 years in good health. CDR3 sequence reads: CASSKTGGNQPQHF. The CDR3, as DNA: TGTGCCAGCAGCAAAACAGGGGGTAATCAGCCCCAGCATTTT.